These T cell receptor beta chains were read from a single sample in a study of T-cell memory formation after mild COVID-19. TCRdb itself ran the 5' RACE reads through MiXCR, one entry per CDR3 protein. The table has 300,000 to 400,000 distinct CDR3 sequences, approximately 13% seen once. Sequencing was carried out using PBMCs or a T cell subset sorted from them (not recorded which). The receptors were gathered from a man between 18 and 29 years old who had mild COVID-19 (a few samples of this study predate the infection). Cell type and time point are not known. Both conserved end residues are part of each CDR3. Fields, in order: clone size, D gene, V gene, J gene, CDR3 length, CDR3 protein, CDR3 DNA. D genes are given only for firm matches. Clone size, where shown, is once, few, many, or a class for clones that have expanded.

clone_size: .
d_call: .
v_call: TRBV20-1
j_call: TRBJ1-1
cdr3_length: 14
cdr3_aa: CSAISGGAGTEAFF
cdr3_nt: TGCAGTGCTATTTCGGGGGGCGCGGGCACTGAAGCTTTCTTT

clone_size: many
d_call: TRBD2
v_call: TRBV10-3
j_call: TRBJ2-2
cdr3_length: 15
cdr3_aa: CAISVSGANTGELFF
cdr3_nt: TGTGCCATCAGCGTTAGCGGGGCGAACACCGGGGAGCTGTTTTTT

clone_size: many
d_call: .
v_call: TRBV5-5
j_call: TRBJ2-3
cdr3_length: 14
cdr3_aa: CASSRDTRGDTQYF
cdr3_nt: TGTGCCAGCAGCCGGGACACCCGCGGAGATACGCAGTATTTT

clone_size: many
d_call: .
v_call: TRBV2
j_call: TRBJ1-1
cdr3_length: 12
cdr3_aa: CASRTSGTEAFF
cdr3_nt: TGTGCCAGCAGGACCTCGGGAACTGAAGCTTTCTTT

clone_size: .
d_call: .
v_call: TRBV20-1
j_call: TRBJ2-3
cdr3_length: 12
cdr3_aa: CSARGTIDTQYF
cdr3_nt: TGCAGTGCTAGAGGGACAATCGATACGCAGTATTTT

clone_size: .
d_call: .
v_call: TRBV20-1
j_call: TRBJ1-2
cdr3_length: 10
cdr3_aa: CSAPNYGYTF
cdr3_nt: TGCAGTGCTCCGAACTATGGCTACACCTTC

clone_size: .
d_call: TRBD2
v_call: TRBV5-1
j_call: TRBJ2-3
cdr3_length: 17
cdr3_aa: CASRIAGGPIGTDTQYF
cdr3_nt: TGCGCCAGCCGTATAGCGGGGGGGCCGATAGGTACAGATACGCAGTATTTT

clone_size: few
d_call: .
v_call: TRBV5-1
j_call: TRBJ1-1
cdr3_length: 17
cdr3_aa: CASSLAPQGEGYTEAFF
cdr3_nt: TGCGCCAGCAGCTTGGCCCCACAGGGCGAAGGGTACACTGAAGCTTTCTTT

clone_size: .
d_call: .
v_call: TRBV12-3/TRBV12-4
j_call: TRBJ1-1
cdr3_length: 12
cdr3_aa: CATGAGSTEAFF
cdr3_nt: TGTGCCACTGGGGCGGGGAGCACTGAAGCTTTCTTT

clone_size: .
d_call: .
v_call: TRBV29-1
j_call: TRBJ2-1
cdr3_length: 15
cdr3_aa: CSVEEVGGPYNEQFF
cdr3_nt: TGCAGCGTTGAAGAAGTGGGGGGGCCTTACAATGAGCAGTTCTTC

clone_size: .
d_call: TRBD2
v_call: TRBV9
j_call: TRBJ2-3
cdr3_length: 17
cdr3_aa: CASSVEGSGVITDTQYF
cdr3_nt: TGTGCCAGCAGCGTAGAAGGTAGCGGGGTGATCACAGATACGCAGTATTTT

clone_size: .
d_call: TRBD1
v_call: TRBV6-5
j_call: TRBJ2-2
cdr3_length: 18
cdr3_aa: CASRTGTGVGRNTGELFF
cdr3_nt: TGTGCCAGCAGAACCGGGACAGGGGTTGGGAGGAACACCGGGGAGCTGTTTTTT

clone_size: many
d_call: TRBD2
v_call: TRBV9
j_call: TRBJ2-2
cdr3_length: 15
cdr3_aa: CASSLRGINTGELFF
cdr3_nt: TGTGCCAGCAGCCTGCGGGGGATTAACACCGGGGAGCTGTTTTTT

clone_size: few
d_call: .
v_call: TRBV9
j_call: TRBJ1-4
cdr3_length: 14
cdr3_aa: CASSVDATNEKLFF
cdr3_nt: TGTGCCAGCAGCGTAGATGCAACTAATGAAAAACTGTTTTTT

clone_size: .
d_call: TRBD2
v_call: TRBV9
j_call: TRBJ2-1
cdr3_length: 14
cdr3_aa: CASSSRTSGNEQFF
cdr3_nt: TGTGCCAGCAGCTCCCGGACTAGCGGGAATGAGCAGTTCTTC

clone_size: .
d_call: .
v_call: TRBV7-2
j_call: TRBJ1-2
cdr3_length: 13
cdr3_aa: CASSLVGVAGYTF
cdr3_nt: TGTGCCAGCAGCTTAGTTGGCGTTGCGGGCTACACCTTC

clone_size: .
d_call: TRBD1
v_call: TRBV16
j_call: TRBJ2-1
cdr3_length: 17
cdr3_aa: CASSQSFGQGPYNEQFF
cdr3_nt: TGTGCCAGCAGCCAATCTTTCGGACAGGGACCTTACAATGAGCAGTTCTTC

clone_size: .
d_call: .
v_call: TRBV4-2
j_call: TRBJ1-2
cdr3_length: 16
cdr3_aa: CASSQADNSGHGGYTF
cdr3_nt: TGTGCCAGCAGCCAAGCAGACAATTCAGGGCATGGTGGCTACACCTTC

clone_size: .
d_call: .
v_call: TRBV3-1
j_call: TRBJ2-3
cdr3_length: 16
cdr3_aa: CASSQRRLLSTDTQYF
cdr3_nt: TGTGCCAGCAGCCAAAGAAGACTTTTAAGCACAGATACGCAGTATTTT

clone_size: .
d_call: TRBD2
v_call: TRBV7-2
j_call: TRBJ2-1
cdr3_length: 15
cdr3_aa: CASSLEASGGREQFF
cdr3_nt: TGTGCCAGCAGCTTAGAGGCTAGCGGGGGCCGTGAGCAGTTCTTC

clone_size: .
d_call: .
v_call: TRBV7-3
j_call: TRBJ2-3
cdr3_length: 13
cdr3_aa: CASSREPSGTQYF
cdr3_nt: TGTGCCAGCAGCCGGGAACCATCGGGTACGCAGTATTTT

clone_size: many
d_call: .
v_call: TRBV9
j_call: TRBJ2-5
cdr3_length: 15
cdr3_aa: CASSVTPGPRETQYF
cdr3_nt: TGTGCCAGCAGCGTAACCCCGGGACCTCGGGAGACCCAGTACTTC

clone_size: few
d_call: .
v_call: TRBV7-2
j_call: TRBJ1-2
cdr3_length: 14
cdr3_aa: CASSPGSETYGYTF
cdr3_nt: TGTGCCAGCAGCCCCGGGTCCGAAACCTATGGCTACACCTTC

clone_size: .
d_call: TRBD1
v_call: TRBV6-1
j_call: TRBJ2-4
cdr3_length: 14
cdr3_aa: CASSRTGAWDIQYF
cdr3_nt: TGTGCCAGCAGTCGGACAGGGGCTTGGGACATTCAGTACTTC

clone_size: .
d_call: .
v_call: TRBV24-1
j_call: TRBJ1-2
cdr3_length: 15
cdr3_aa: CATSDPGTGNYGYTF
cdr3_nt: TGTGCCACCAGTGATCCCGGGACGGGGAACTATGGCTACACCTTC

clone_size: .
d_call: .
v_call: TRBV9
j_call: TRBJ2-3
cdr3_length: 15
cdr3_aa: CASSDTGAGTDTQYF
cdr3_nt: TGTGCCAGCAGCGACACGGGAGCGGGCACAGATACGCAGTATTTT

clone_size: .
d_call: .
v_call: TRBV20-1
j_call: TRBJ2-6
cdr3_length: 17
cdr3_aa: CSARVRPGAAGANVLTF
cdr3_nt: TGCAGTGCTAGAGTCAGGCCCGGGGCAGCTGGGGCCAACGTCCTGACTTTC